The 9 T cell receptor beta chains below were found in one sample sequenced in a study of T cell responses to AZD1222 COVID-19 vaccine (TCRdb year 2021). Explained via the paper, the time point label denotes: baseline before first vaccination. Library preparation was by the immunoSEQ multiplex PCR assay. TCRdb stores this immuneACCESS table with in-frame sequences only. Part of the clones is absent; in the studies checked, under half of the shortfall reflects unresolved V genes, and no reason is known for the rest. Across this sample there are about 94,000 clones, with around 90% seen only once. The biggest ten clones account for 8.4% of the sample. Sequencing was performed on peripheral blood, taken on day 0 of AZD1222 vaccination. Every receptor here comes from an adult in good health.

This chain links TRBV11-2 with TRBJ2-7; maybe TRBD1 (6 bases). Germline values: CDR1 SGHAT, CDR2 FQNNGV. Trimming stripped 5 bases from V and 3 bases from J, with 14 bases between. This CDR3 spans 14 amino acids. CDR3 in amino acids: CASSEQGTSYEQYF. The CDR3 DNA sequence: TGTGCCAGCAGCGAACAGGGTACTAGCTACGAGCAGTACTTC.

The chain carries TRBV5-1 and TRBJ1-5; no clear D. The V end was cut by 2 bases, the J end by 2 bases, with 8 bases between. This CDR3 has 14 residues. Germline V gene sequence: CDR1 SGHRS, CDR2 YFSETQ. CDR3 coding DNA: TGCGCCAGCAGCTTTGGGGAGGGCAATCAGCCCCAGCATTTT. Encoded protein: CASSFGEGNQPQHF.

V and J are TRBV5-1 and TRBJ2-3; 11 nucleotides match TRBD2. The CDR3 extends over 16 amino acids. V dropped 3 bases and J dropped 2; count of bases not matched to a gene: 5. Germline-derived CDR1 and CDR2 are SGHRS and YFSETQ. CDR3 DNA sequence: TGCGCCAGCAGCTCGGGACTAGCGGATTTCACAGATACGCAGTATTTT. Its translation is CASSSGLADFTDTQYF.

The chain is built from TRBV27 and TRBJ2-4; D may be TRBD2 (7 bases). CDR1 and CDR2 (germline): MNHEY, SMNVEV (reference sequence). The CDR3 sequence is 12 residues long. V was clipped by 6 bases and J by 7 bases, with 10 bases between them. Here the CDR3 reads CASSRGGNIQYF. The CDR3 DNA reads TGTGCCAGCAGCAGGGGAGGGAACATTCAGTACTTC.

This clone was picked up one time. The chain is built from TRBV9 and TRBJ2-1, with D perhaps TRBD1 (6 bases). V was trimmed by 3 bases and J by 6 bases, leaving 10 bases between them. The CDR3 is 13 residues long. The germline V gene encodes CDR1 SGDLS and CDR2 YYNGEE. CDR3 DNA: TGTGCCAGCAGCGCGGACAGTCCCAATGAGCAGTTCTTC. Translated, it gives CASSADSPNEQFF.

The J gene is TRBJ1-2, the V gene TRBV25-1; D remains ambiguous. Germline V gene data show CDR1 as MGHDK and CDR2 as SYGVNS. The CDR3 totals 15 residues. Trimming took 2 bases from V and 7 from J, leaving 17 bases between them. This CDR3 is CASSEPRTAWGGYTF. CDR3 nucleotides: TGTGCCAGCAGTGAACCCCGGACTGCTTGGGGTGGCTACACCTTC.

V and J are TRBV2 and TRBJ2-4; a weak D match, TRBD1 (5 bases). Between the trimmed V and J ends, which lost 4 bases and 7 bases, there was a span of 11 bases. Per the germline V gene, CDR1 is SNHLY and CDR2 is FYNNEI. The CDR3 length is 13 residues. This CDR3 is CASSARVGNIQYF. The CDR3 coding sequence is TGTGCCAGCAGTGCCAGGGTAGGCAACATTCAGTACTTC.

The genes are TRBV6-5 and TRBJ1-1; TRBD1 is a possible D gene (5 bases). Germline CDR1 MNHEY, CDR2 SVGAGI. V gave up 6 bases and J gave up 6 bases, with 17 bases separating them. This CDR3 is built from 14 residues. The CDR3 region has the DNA TGTGCCAGCAGAGTCAGGGAGGTAGGCGCTGAAGCTTTCTTT. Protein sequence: CASRVREVGAEAFF.

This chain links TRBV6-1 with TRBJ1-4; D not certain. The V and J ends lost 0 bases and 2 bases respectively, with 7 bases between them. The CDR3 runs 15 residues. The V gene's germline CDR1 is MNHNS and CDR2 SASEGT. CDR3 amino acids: CASSEARRTNEKLFF. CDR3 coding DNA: TGTGCCAGCAGTGAAGCCCGACGGACTAATGAAAAACTGTTTTTT.